These 11 T cell receptor beta chains came from one sample sequenced in a study of regulatory T cells in long-lasting Graves disease. Building of the TCR beta libraries involved iRepertoire HTBI primers and Arm-PCR of CDR3 regions. TCRdb re-derived calls from the multiplex PCR reads in MiXCR, one entry per CDR3 protein. The sample carries roughly 300,000 distinct CDR3 sequences, 20% to 25% recorded once. As for time point: persistent/refractory GD, antithyroid drugs over 5 years with positive TRAb. Construction of the TCR library relied on RNA isolated from PBMCs. Specimen: peripheral blood mononuclear cells (PBMCs), collected when the disease was refractory, from a patient treated with antithyroid drugs. The receptors shown here come from a female donor with Graves disease.

The sample holds many counts of this clonotype. The rearrangement uses TRBV6-1 and TRBJ1-1; D is perhaps TRBD1 (5 bases). Trimming removed 6 bases at V and 1 base at J, with 15 bases between. There are 15 residues in the CDR3. CDR1 is MNHNS, CDR2 SASEGT, per germline. CDR3 region: CASRPDSLWNTEAFF. The CDR3 bases are TGTGCCAGCAGGCCAGACAGCCTATGGAACACTGAAGCTTTCTTT.

The rearrangement uses TRBV20-1 and TRBJ2-7; TRBD1 aligns across 9 bases. The CDR3 is 16 residues long. Per the germline V gene, CDR1 is DFQATT and CDR2 is SNEGSKA (reference sequence). V shed 5 bases, J shed 2 bases, and the junction held 13 bases outside the gene matches. The CDR3 spells CSAQTERTGDPYEQYF. The DNA of the CDR3 is TGCAGTGCTCAGACCGAGAGGACAGGGGATCCCTACGAGCAGTACTTC.

The chain links TRBV7-2 to TRBJ1-1; D uncertain. In germline, CDR1 is SGHTA, CDR2 FQGNSA. This CDR3 contains 17 residues. Trimming took off 3 bases at V and 4 bases at J, with 21 bases between the two ends. CDR3 DNA: TGTGCCAGCAGCTTTTATAGCGATCCTATGTTGAGCACTGAAGCTTTCTTT. Protein sequence: CASSFYSDPMLSTEAFF.

This clonotype was observed at least ten times. The J gene is TRBJ2-5, the V gene TRBV30; 10 nucleotides line up with TRBD2. In germline, CDR1 is GTSNPN, CDR2 SVGIG (reference sequence). This CDR3 spans 15 amino acids. Trimming removed 4 bases from V and 5 bases from J; junction bases left unmatched: 10. The CDR3: CAWKIAGGRWETQYF. For the CDR3, the DNA is TGTGCCTGGAAAATAGCGGGAGGACGTTGGGAGACCCAGTACTTC.

This clonotype was recorded many times. The genes are TRBV2 and TRBJ2-6, with 7 bases aligning to TRBD1. The trim removed 3 bases at V and 1 base at J, leaving 6 bases unmatched. Germline CDR1 reads SNHLY; CDR2 reads FYNNEI. The CDR3 runs 17 residues. As DNA, the CDR3 is TGTGCCAGCAGTGAGACAGGGATAGAGTCTGGGGCCAACGTCCTGACTTTC. It encodes CASSETGIESGANVLTF.

This clonotype was counted ten times or more. The chain is built from TRBV20-1 and TRBJ1-1, with 7 positions matching TRBD1. J lost 5 bases, V lost 5 bases, and 8 bases had no gene match. The CDR3 is made up of 13 amino acids. Germline lookup yields CDR1 DFQATT and CDR2 SNEGSKA (reference sequence). CDR3 nucleotide sequence: TGCAGTGCTCCCCGACAGGGCTGGACTGAAGCTTTCTTT. Amino acid sequence: CSAPRQGWTEAFF.

This clonotype was seen more than once but under ten times. The chain is built from TRBV7-9 and TRBJ1-2, with no clear D. The CDR3 sequence is 12 residues long. Per germline, CDR1 SEHNR and CDR2 FQNEAQ (reference sequence). The V end was cut by 5 bases, the J end by 12 bases, with 16 bases between. The CDR3 loop is CASSLPESGHTF. For the CDR3, the DNA is TGTGCCAGCAGCCTCCCCGAGTCTGGTCACACCTTC.

The sample holds a few counts of this clonotype. The V gene is TRBV15, the J gene TRBJ1-1; D remains unclear. The CDR3 extends over 9 amino acids. V was shortened by 0 bases and J by 10 bases, with 0 bases between the two germline ends. The germline CDR1 and CDR2 sequences are LNHNV and YYDKDF (reference sequence). The DNA of the CDR3 is TGTGCCACCAGCAGAGAAGCTTTCTTT. It codes for CATSREAFF.

This clonotype was counted only a few times. The V call is TRBV4-1, the J call TRBJ1-3, with D tentatively TRBD1 (5 bases). The V gene's germline CDR1 is MGHRA and CDR2 YSYEKL. V shed 4 bases and J shed 8 bases, with 12 bases lying between them. CDR3 length: 13 residues. CDR3 amino acids: CASSPYGTDTIYF. CDR3 in DNA: TGCGCCAGCAGCCCCTATGGGACCGACACCATATATTTT.

This chain joins TRBV25-1 and TRBJ2-5; 9 bases are shared with TRBD2. J was trimmed by 1 base and V by 2 bases; bases with no gene match: 2. Germline V lookup: CDR1 MGHDK, CDR2 SYGVNS. The CDR3 is 15 residues long. The CDR3 DNA reads TGTGCCAGCAGTGAACTGACTAGCGGCCAAGAGACCCAGTACTTC. Its translation: CASSELTSGQETQYF.

This clonotype was seen many times. The V call is TRBV7-2, the J call TRBJ2-5, with D unresolved. CDR3 length: 17 amino acids. CDR1 and CDR2 from the germline V gene are SGHTA and FQGNSA. V lost 5 bases and J lost 4, with 23 bases in between. The CDR3, as DNA: TGTGCCAGCAGCACTAACCCGGGCAGCGCCCTCAGAGAGACCCAGTACTTC. Translated: CASSTNPGSALRETQYF.